This TCR beta chain was recorded in a study of T cell repertoires in aging, cancer and after chemotherapy. Overall study results and limits: Rebound thymic output was suggested by rising median generation probability during chemotherapy in each cancer cohort. Untreated cancer patients had significantly lower blood TCR diversity than age-matched healthy donors.

Trimming took off 4 bases at V and 7 bases at J, with 12 bases between the two ends. Germline CDR1 reads SEHNR; CDR2 reads FQNEAQ (reference sequence). The CDR3 consists of 13 residues. A mixed TRB-A/B primer pool amplified rearranged TRB by multiplex touch-down PCR. TCRdb processed the multiplex PCR reads anew with MiXCR; each CDR3 protein has one entry. The sample shows about 2,200 distinct CDR3 sequences, under 40% of them seen only once. The template was genomic DNA from peripheral blood, not RNA. This clonotype appeared a few times. Its matching antigen is unknown. What was sequenced was blood. This chain uses TRBV7-9 with TRBJ2-3, with no clear D. The receptor was isolated from a human donor with a solid tumor. The DNA for the CDR3 is TGTGCCAGCAGCTCCTTAGGTCCAAATACGCAGTATTTT. Its protein product is CASSSLGPNTQYF.